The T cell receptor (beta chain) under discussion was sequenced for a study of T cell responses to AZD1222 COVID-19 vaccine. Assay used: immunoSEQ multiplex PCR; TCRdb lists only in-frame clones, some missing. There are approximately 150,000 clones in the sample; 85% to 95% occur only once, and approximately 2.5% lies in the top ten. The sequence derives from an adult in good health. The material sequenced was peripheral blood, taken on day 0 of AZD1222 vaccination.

The CDR3 spells CASSLAREQYF. The CDR3 DNA is TGTGCCAGCAGCTTAGCGCGCGAGCAGTACTTC. The genes are TRBV7-9 and TRBJ2-7; D not certain. Trimming left V 0 bases short and J 6 bases short, with 3 bases between. Germline values: CDR1 SEHNR, CDR2 FQNEAQ (reference sequence). The CDR3 loop spans 11 amino acids.